This TCR beta chain stems from a study of regulatory T cells in long-lasting Graves disease. Germline values: CDR1 SGHTA, CDR2 FQGNSA. The CDR3 covers 13 residues. The junction had 2 bases not matched to a gene; V was cut back by 6 bases and J by 3 bases. The time point denotes: newly diagnosed GD, antithyroid drugs for less than 3 months. The authors made the TCR library using RNA they extracted from PBMCs. Library construction for TCR beta used iRepertoire HTBI primers and Arm-PCR of CDR3 regions. TCRdb reanalysed the multiplex PCR reads using MiXCR and keeps one entry per CDR3 protein. The top ten clones hold 30% of a sample with a few hundred thousand distinct CDR3 sequences, approximately 15% of them seen once. This clonotype was seen many times. This sample was shared with a second study, whose subject was T cells in Graves' hyperthyroidism and ophthalmopathy. That publication notes: TCR CDR3 underwent first-round RT-PCR with the HTBI primer set.

The chain recombines TRBV7-2 with TRBJ1-1, with 9 bases fitting TRBD1. The sequence was collected from a man aged 40-49 years with Graves disease. This specimen was peripheral blood mononuclear cells (PBMCs), taken at new diagnosis, from a patient treated with antithyroid drugs. CDR3 amino acids: CASSRQGDTEAFF. CDR3 bases: TGTGCCAGCAGTCGACAGGGGGACACTGAAGCTTTCTTT.